This T cell receptor (beta chain) was documented in a study of early T cells in non-severe SARS-CoV-2 infection. Whole-study context: Chains from this unsorted whole-blood bulk RNA could not be paired.

Molecules of cDNA were individually given unique molecular identifiers that were attached to them. TCRdb recomputed calls from the 5' RACE reads with MiXCR, one row per CDR3 protein. The sample has tens of thousands of distinct CDR3 sequences; around 5.6% are singletons. Study-wide findings and caveats: VDJdb matching favored anti-spike CD8 responses, missing private and CD4 specificities.

This clonotype was seen repeatedly, ten times or more. Its specificity is not known. The CDR3 is 17 amino acids. The germline gives CDR1 MNHEY, CDR2 SMNVEV (reference sequence). J gave up 4 bases and V 6 bases, and 12 bases lay outside the gene matches. The clonotype was recovered from an adult who was a healthcare worker with PCR-confirmed SARS-CoV-2 infection or an uninfected control (not recorded which). The sample taken for sequencing was whole blood. This chain uses TRBV27 with TRBJ2-6; TRBD1 aligns across 7 bases. CDR3 DNA: TGTGCCAGCAGCAAGCTACAGGGGTCTTTAGGGGCCAACGTCCTGACTTTC. Protein: CASSKLQGSLGANVLTF. The entire variable domain, with the rest obtained from reference TRBV27 and TRBJ2-6, is as follows: EAQVTQNPRYLITVTGKKLTVTCSQNMNHEYMSWYRQDPGLGLRQIYYSMNVEVTDKGDVPEGYKVSRKEKRNFPLILESPSPNQTSLYFCASSKLQGSLGANVLTFGAGSRLTVL.